The rows below give T cell receptor beta chains drawn from one sample of a study of T cells in Graves' hyperthyroidism and ophthalmopathy. MiXCR was run by TCRdb on the multiplex PCR reads, yielding one entry per CDR3 protein. The sample includes some 200,000 distinct CDR3 sequences, less than 20% seen only once; the top ten take roughly 55%. Sequencing input: blood. These receptors were obtained from a woman aged 45-65 years with Graves' hyperthyroidism. CDR3s include the opening cysteine and the closing phenylalanine or tryptophan. The D gene is left open where the match is weak. For some rows the clone size is stated as once, few or many, or as a class when expanded; others skip it.

v_gene	d_gene	j_gene	abundance	CDR3aa	CDR3nt
TRBV20-1	-	TRBJ1-3	many	CSARNDRWPGNTIYF	TGCAGTGCCCGAAATGACAGGTGGCCTGGAAACACCATATATTTT
TRBV6-1	TRBD1	TRBJ1-5	-	CASSLNRGQADRAQHF	TGTGCCAGCAGTCTAAACCGAGGACAGGCCGATCGGGCCCAGCATTTT
TRBV12-3/TRBV12-4	-	TRBJ2-4	many	CASSLTLGRSKNIQYF	TGTGCCAGCAGTTTAACGCTGGGGCGTTCCAAAAACATTCAGTACTTC
TRBV20-1	-	TRBJ2-1	many	CSATGSYNEQFF	TGCAGTGCAACGGGCTCCTACAATGAGCAGTTCTTC
TRBV12-3/TRBV12-4	-	TRBJ1-2	-	CASSSSYGYTF	TGTGCCAGCAGTTCCTCCTATGGCTACACCTTC
TRBV10-3	-	TRBJ1-4	few	CAISGRGNEKLFF	TGTGCCATCAGTGGAAGGGGGAATGAAAAACTGTTTTTT
TRBV29-1	-	TRBJ2-7	-	CSVDGTLNEQYF	TGCAGCGTTGACGGGACCCTGAATGAGCAGTACTTC
TRBV7-8	TRBD1	TRBJ2-1	many	CASSLDDRQGAYNEQFF	TGTGCCAGCAGCTTAGATGACCGGCAGGGGGCTTACAATGAGCAGTTCTTC
TRBV7-9	TRBD2	TRBJ2-3	few	CASSFLTTSEPTDTQYF	TGTGCCAGCAGCTTCCTCACTACTAGCGAGCCCACAGATACGCAGTATTTT
TRBV28	-	TRBJ2-3	many	CASSFVADLTDTQYF	TGTGCCAGCAGTTTCGTAGCGGACCTCACAGATACGCAGTATTTT
TRBV27	-	TRBJ1-1	-	CASSFWPNSGDTEAFF	TGTGCCAGCAGTTTTTGGCCCAACAGTGGGGACACTGAAGCTTTCTTT
TRBV6-1	-	TRBJ2-5	many	CASFGAWNQETQYF	TGTGCCAGCTTTGGCGCGTGGAACCAAGAGACCCAGTACTTC
TRBV20-1	TRBD2	TRBJ2-2	many	CSAQRWGGPFGGELFF	TGCAGTGCCCAAAGGTGGGGAGGGCCATTCGGAGGGGAGCTGTTTTTT
TRBV11-2	-	TRBJ2-5	many	CASSSTWETQYF	TGTGCCAGCAGCTCCACCTGGGAGACCCAGTACTTC
TRBV12-3/TRBV12-4	TRBD1	TRBJ1-2	many	CASSPWDRGYGYTF	TGTGCCAGCAGCCCTTGGGACAGGGGCTATGGCTACACCTTC
TRBV18	-	TRBJ2-2	-	CASSPRESTGELFF	TGTGCCAGCTCACCCAGGGAATCCACCGGGGAGCTGTTTTTT
TRBV7-2	TRBD2	TRBJ2-5	many	CASSWSGGETQYF	TGTGCCAGCAGCTGGTCGGGGGGGGAGACCCAGTACTTC
TRBV10-1	TRBD2	TRBJ2-1	many	CASSESSGSSADEQFF	TGCGCCAGCAGTGAGTCTAGCGGGAGTTCCGCGGATGAGCAGTTCTTC
TRBV30	-	TRBJ1-1	many	CAWNGEVKRNTEAFF	TGTGCCTGGAATGGCGAAGTAAAGCGGAACACTGAAGCTTTCTTT
TRBV27	-	TRBJ1-2	many	CASSDRGYYGYTF	TGTGCCAGCAGTGATCGGGGGTACTATGGCTACACCTTC
TRBV5-1	-	TRBJ2-4	few	CASSLDGGEWNIQYF	TGCGCCAGCAGCTTGGACGGAGGAGAGTGGAACATTCAGTACTTC
TRBV11-3	TRBD1	TRBJ1-1	many	CASSPRDRATEAFF	TGTGCCAGCAGCCCCCGGGACAGGGCCACTGAAGCTTTCTTT
TRBV7-6	TRBD2	TRBJ2-3	many	CASSLAPIVLAGVADTQYF	TGTGCCAGCAGCTTAGCCCCGATTGTGTTAGCGGGAGTTGCAGATACGCAGTATTTT
TRBV11-3	-	TRBJ1-5	many	CASSLEEGPQPQHF	TGTGCCAGCAGCTTAGAAGAGGGTCCCCAGCCCCAGCATTTT
TRBV2	TRBD2	TRBJ2-7	many	CASSGGPSGDYEQYF	TGTGCCAGCAGCGGCGGGCCTAGCGGAGACTACGAGCAGTACTTC
TRBV7-3	-	TRBJ2-1	many	CASSLRGAGEPYNEQFF	TGTGCCAGCAGCTTAAGGGGGGCGGGAGAGCCCTACAATGAGCAGTTCTTC
TRBV7-9	-	TRBJ2-3	-	CASSRTWDNTDTQYF	TGTGCCAGCAGCCGAACCTGGGACAACACAGATACGCAGTATTTT
TRBV24-1	TRBD2	TRBJ2-1	-	CATSDPRTSGNEQFF	TGTGCCACCAGTGATCCCAGGACTAGTGGCAATGAGCAGTTCTTC
TRBV5-1	-	TRBJ1-1	-	CASSPNPTGYTEAFF	TGCGCCAGCAGCCCGAACCCCACAGGGTACACTGAAGCTTTCTTT
TRBV18	-	TRBJ1-6	-	CASSSGTNNSPLHF	TGTGCCAGCTCATCCGGGACTAACAATTCACCCCTCCACTTT
TRBV6-1	TRBD1	TRBJ2-7	many	CASSLTRQGIYEQYF	TGTGCCAGCAGTTTGACCAGACAGGGAATCTACGAGCAGTACTTC
TRBV25-1	TRBD2	TRBJ2-2	few	CASTNTGGPTGELFF	TGTGCCAGCACCAATACGGGAGGACCCACCGGGGAGCTGTTTTTT